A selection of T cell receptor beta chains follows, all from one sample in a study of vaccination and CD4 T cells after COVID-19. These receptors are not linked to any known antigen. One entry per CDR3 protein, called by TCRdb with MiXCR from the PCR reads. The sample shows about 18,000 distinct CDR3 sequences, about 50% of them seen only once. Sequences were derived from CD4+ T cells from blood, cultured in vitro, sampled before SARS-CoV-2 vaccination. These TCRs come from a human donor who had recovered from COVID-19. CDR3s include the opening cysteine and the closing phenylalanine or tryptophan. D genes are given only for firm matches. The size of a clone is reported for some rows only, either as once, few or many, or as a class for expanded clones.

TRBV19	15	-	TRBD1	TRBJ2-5	CASSPGQGGLETQYF
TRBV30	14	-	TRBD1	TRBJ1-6	CAWKDRGRSSPLHF
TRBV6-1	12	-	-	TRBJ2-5	CASSTIQETQYF
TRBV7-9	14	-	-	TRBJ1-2	CASSPSNSPGGYTF
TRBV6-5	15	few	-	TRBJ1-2	CASSYSDSPSYGYTF
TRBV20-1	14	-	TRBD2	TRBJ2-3	CSARDGTTSNTQYF
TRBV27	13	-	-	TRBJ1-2	CASSLEPSYGYTF
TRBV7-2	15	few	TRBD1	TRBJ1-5	CASSFGQGSNQPQHF
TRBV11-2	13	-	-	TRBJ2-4	CASRRLGKNIQYF
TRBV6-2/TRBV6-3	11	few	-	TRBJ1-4	CASREYEKLFF
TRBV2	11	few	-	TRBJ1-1	CASSVLIEAFF
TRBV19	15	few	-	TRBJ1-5	CASSTQGRSNQPQHF
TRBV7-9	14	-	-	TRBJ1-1	CASSLVEMNTEAFF
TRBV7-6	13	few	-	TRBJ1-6	CASSPPPRRPLHF
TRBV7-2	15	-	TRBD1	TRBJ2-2	CASSSGTVNTGELFF
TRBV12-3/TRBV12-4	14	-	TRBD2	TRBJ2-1	CASSHGLAGAEQFF
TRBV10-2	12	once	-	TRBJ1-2	CASSESGYGYTF
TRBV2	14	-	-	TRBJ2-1	CASRRDRSYNEQFF
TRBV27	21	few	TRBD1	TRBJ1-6	CASSPTGTGDAVVGHNSPLHF
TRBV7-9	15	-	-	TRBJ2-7	CASSLGLPLTYEQYF
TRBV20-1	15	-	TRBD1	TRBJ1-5	CSARADGQGVQPQHF
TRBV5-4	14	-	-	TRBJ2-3	CASSDSRGADTQYF
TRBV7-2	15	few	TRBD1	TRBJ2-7	CASSFTGTVNYEQYF
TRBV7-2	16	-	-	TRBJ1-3	CASSLAAGAQGNTIYF
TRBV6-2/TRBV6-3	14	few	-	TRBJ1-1	CASSYSGIGTEAFF
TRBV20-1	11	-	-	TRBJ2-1	CSAKDYNEQFF
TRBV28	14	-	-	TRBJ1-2	CAIPTGAGKSGYTF
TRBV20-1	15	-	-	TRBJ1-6	CSASRARLGNSPLHF